The 24 T cell receptor beta chains below were found in one sample sequenced in a study of T cell responses to AZD1222 COVID-19 vaccine (dated by TCRdb to the early 2020s). Library preparation employed the immunoSEQ multiplex PCR assay. The immuneACCESS repertoire file appears here via TCRdb, limited to in-frame rearrangements. These files lack a portion of the clones; in checked studies, under half of the deficit traces to unresolved V genes, and the cause of the others is not known. Counted in this sample were 120,000 to 150,000 clones; 88% of them appeared once. Of the sample, about 3.3% falls within the top ten clones. The time point label, as the study defines it: baseline before first vaccination. The treatment or condition label corresponds to: meningococcal conjugate vaccine given as trial control. The specimen was peripheral blood, collected on day 0 of MenACWY control vaccination. The receptors derive from an adult in good health.

In this sample, this clone turned up once. This rearrangement joins TRBV30 to TRBJ1-2; no reliable D call. Between the trimmed V and J ends, which lost 0 bases and 9 bases, there was a span of 8 bases. The CDR3 sequence is 11 residues long. The germline V gene encodes CDR1 GTSNPN and CDR2 SVGIG (reference sequence). CDR3 nucleotides: TGTGCCTGGAGTGTAGAAGGGCGCTACACCTTC. Protein: CAWSVEGRYTF.

V and J are TRBV18 and TRBJ1-2, with TRBD1 identical over 8 bases. V was pared by 3 bases and J by 4 bases, with 7 bases of the junction left unmatched. The CDR3 has 15 residues. Germline CDR1 KGHSH, CDR2 LQKENI. DNA of the CDR3: TGTGCCAGCTCACCTGGACAGGGATTAGGCTATGGCTACACCTTC. It codes for CASSPGQGLGYGYTF.

This clone was observed a handful of times. V gene TRBV7-2 combines with J gene TRBJ1-6, with 7 nucleotides matching TRBD1. The CDR3 consists of 14 residues. The trim removed 6 bases at V and 7 bases at J, leaving 6 bases unmatched. Germline V CDR1 and CDR2: SGHTA, FQGNSA. The CDR3: CASSRLTGNSPLHF. The CDR3 DNA follows: TGTGCCAGCAGTCGCTTGACAGGGAATTCACCCCTCCACTTT.

This chain joins TRBV28 and TRBJ2-7; maybe TRBD1 (6 bases). V lost 8 bases to trimming and J lost 3 bases, with 17 bases between them. The CDR3 has 14 residues. Germline V gives CDR1 MDHEN, CDR2 SYDVKM. This CDR3 is CASGRPGTNYEQYF. The CDR3 region has the DNA TGTGCCAGCGGCCGACCCGGGACAAACTACGAGCAGTACTTC.

The rearrangement joins TRBV10-3 to TRBJ2-1; 7 positions agree with TRBD1. This CDR3 is 12 amino acids long. Germline loops: CDR1 ENHRY, CDR2 SYGVKD. The junction had 4 bases not matched to a gene; V was cut back by 7 bases and J by 7 bases. The CDR3 nucleotides are TGTGCCATCATGGGACAGTCTAATGAGCAGTTCTTC. Its protein product is CAIMGQSNEQFF.

The chain links TRBV5-4 to TRBJ1-6, with 7 nucleotides matching TRBD1. After removal of 2 bases from V and 8 bases from J, the junction contained 7 bases not matched to a gene. Germline CDR1 SGHNT, CDR2 YYREEE (reference sequence). CDR3 size: 15 residues. The CDR3 region has the DNA TGTGCCAGCAGCTTAACAGGGGAGAAGCATTCACCCCTCCACTTT. Translation: CASSLTGEKHSPLHF. Supplemented by reference TRBV5-4 and TRBJ1-6, the full variable domain reads ETGVTQSPTHLIKTRGQQVTLRCSSQSGHNTVSWYQQALGQGPQFIFQYYREEENGRGNFPPRFSGLQFPNYSSELNVNALELDDSALYLCASSLTGEKHSPLHFGNGTRLTVT.

The chain is built from TRBV9 and TRBJ2-3; D uncertain. The CDR3 totals 16 residues. V was clipped by 0 bases and J by 2 bases, with 13 bases between them. Germline V gives CDR1 SGDLS, CDR2 YYNGEE. The CDR3 protein is CASSVASPAVTDTQYF. CDR3 nucleotides: TGTGCCAGCAGCGTAGCTTCTCCGGCGGTCACAGATACGCAGTATTTT.

The genes are TRBV5-1 and TRBJ2-6; the D is unclear. This CDR3 comprises 14 residues. CDR1 is SGHRS, CDR2 YFSETQ, per germline. The germline V and J ends were trimmed by 6 bases and 0 bases, with 7 bases remaining between them. CDR3: CASTVTSGANVLTF. CDR3 DNA sequence: TGCGCCAGCACCGTCACCTCTGGGGCCAACGTCCTGACTTTC.

The rearrangement links TRBV7-6 to TRBJ1-4; TRBD1 matches 9 bases. CDR3 length equals 16 residues. Trimming cost V 5 bases and J 8 bases; bases outside gene matches: 12. Germline V gives CDR1 SGHVS, CDR2 FNYEAQ. The CDR3 region has the DNA TGTGCCAGCAGCCCTACCCAGGACAGGGGAGTGGAAAAACTGTTTTTT. Protein sequence: CASSPTQDRGVEKLFF.

This chain joins TRBV24-1 and TRBJ2-5, with 7 positions matching TRBD1. The V and J ends lost 4 bases and 5 bases, in that order; junction bases with no gene match: 6. The CDR3 is 14 amino acids. CDR1 KGHDR and CDR2 SFDVKD come from the germline V gene. CDR3 sequence reads: CATSDLTGEETQYF. The CDR3 coding sequence is TGTGCCACCAGTGACCTTACAGGGGAGGAGACCCAGTACTTC.

This clone was counted once. The rearrangement uses TRBV7-9 and TRBJ2-2; unclear D gene. Germline V gene sequence: CDR1 SEHNR, CDR2 FQNEAQ (reference sequence). V was trimmed by 6 bases and J by 0 bases, leaving 14 bases between them. The length of the CDR3 is 16 residues. The CDR3 protein is CASRLRSYANTGELFF. In DNA form, the CDR3 reads TGTGCCAGCAGACTGAGATCCTACGCGAACACCGGGGAGCTGTTTTTT. The variable domain in full, with the rest retrieved from reference TRBV7-9 and TRBJ2-2, is DTGVSQNPRHKITKRGQNVTFRCDPISEHNRLYWYRQTLGQGPEFLTYFQNEAQLEKSRLLSDRFSAERPKGSFSTLEIQRTEQGDSAMYLCASRLRSYANTGELFFGEGSRLTVL.

The chain links TRBV27 to TRBJ2-3, with D perhaps TRBD2 (6 bases). CDR1 is MNHEY and CDR2 is SMNVEV in the germline V gene (reference sequence). The V end lost 0 bases, the J end lost 5 bases, and 12 bases lay between the germline ends. CDR3 length: 15 amino acids. CDR3 protein: CASSLSRRRGDTQYF. The CDR3 DNA reads as TGTGCCAGCAGTTTATCCAGACGGAGGGGAGATACGCAGTATTTT.

The chain uses TRBV19 and TRBJ2-6; D ambiguous. The CDR3 is 15 residues long. Germline CDR1 LNHDA, CDR2 SQIVND (reference sequence). Trimming pared 3 bases from V and 4 bases from J, leaving 10 bases between. In DNA, the CDR3 is TGTGCCAGTAGTATCCCCCTGGGGGGGGCCAACGTCCTGACTTTC. Amino acids: CASSIPLGGANVLTF.

CDR3 DNA: TGTGCCAGCTCACCATCCAGGGACTATGGCTACACCTTC. It yields the protein CASSPSRDYGYTF. This chain uses TRBV18 with TRBJ1-2; weak D call: TRBD1 (5 bases). CDR3 size: 13 residues. Trimming pared 2 bases from V and 3 bases from J, leaving 7 bases between. CDR1 is KGHSH, CDR2 LQKENI, per germline.

The rearrangement joins TRBV10-3 to TRBJ1-2, with a weak D call TRBD1 (5 bases). V was clipped by 4 bases and J by 6 bases, with 9 bases between them. The germline gives CDR1 ENHRY, CDR2 SYGVKD. CDR3 size: 12 residues. As DNA, the CDR3 is TGTGCCATCAGTGTCGGGGGGAATGGCTACACCTTC. Its translation: CAISVGGNGYTF.

This clone showed up just once. CDR3 sequence reads: CASRPTGLGPEAFF. The CDR3 DNA reads TGTGCCAGCAGACCAACAGGGCTAGGGCCTGAAGCTTTCTTT. The V and J genes are TRBV28 and TRBJ1-1; tentative D call: TRBD1 (6 bases). V was shortened by 6 bases and J by 6 bases, with 17 bases between the two germline ends. The CDR3 length is 14 residues. Germline V CDR1 and CDR2: MDHEN, SYDVKM.

The V call is TRBV6-2 or TRBV6-3, the J call TRBJ2-2, with 7 bases lining up with TRBD1. The V and J ends lost 6 bases and 3 bases, in that order; junction bases with no gene match: 7. The CDR3 spans 15 residues. CDR1 is MNHEY and CDR2 is SVGEGT in the germline V gene. CDR3 region: CASSLTGTDTGELFF. CDR3 DNA: TGTGCCAGCAGCTTAACCGGGACAGACACCGGGGAGCTGTTTTTT.

This rearrangement joins TRBV6-5 to TRBJ2-7; 9 nucleotides line up with TRBD2. The germline gives CDR1 MNHEY, CDR2 SVGAGI. The V gene end was trimmed by 2 bases and the J gene end by 3 bases; junction bases not matched to a gene: 5. The CDR3 extends over 15 amino acids. CDR3 region: CASSYGGLAVYEQYF. The CDR3 DNA reads TGTGCCAGCAGTTACGGGGGACTAGCAGTCTACGAGCAGTACTTC.

The chain is built from TRBV6-2 or TRBV6-3 and TRBJ2-7; no reliable D call. V was clipped by 2 bases and J by 0 bases, with 11 bases between them. Germline CDR1 MNHEY, CDR2 SVGEGT. The CDR3 length is 15 residues. CDR3 DNA sequence: TGTGCCAGCAGTTACGGCAGGCCAGGCTCCTACGAGCAGTACTTC. It specifies CASSYGRPGSYEQYF.

The chain couples TRBV18 to TRBJ2-5; D may be TRBD2 (6 bases). The CDR3 contains 13 residues. Between the trimmed V and J ends, which lost 4 bases and 3 bases, there was a span of 9 bases. CDR1 and CDR2 (germline): KGHSH, LQKENI. CDR3 coding DNA: TGTGCCAGCTCACGGGGAGGTGAAGAGACCCAGTACTTC. Translation: CASSRGGEETQYF.

The count of this clone is one. V usage is TRBV28 and J usage is TRBJ2-3, with D possibly called TRBD1 or TRBD2 (5 bases each). V dropped 4 bases and J dropped 6 bases, with 14 bases sitting between them. From germline, CDR1 is MDHEN and CDR2 SYDVKM. This CDR3 is built from 14 residues. In nucleotides, the CDR3 is TGTGCCAGCAGTTATCCCGGGACGCTGGATACGCAGTATTTT. This sequence encodes CASSYPGTLDTQYF.

This sequence joins TRBV5-1 and TRBJ2-3, with a weak D call TRBD2 (6 bases). The germline V and J ends were trimmed by 0 bases and 2 bases, with 7 bases remaining between them. Germline CDR1 SGHRS, CDR2 YFSETQ. CDR3 length equals 14 residues. The DNA for the CDR3 is TGCGCCAGCAGCTTGGGGACTACCACAGATACGCAGTATTTT. Amino acids: CASSLGTTTDTQYF.

Notes on this clone: The same CDR3 is also encoded by other DNA sequences in this sample. The chain employs TRBV18 and TRBJ2-1; no definite D call. This CDR3 is built from 11 residues. V shed 3 bases and J shed 7 bases, with 4 bases lying between them. Germline V lookup: CDR1 KGHSH, CDR2 LQKENI. The DNA for the CDR3 is TGTGCCAGCTCACCCGGGAATGAGCAGTTCTTC. Its translation is CASSPGNEQFF. The full variable domain, completed using reference TRBV18 and TRBJ2-1, is NAGVMQNPRHLVRRRGQEARLRCSPMKGHSHVYWYRQLPEEGLKFMVYLQKENIIDESGMPKERFSAEFPKEGPSILRIQQVVRGDSAAYFCASSPGNEQFFGPGTRLTVL.

Turning to this clone: The same CDR3 can be traced to other DNA sequences in this sample. This sequence joins TRBV7-3 and TRBJ2-1, with 9 bases lining up with TRBD1. CDR3 length equals 15 residues. V lost 5 bases, J lost 4 bases, and 6 bases stayed unmatched. CDR1 is SGHTA and CDR2 is FQGTGA in the germline V gene. CDR3 DNA sequence: TGTGCCAGCAGCCTGGACAGGGGCCGATACAATGAGCAGTTCTTC. Its protein is CASSLDRGRYNEQFF.